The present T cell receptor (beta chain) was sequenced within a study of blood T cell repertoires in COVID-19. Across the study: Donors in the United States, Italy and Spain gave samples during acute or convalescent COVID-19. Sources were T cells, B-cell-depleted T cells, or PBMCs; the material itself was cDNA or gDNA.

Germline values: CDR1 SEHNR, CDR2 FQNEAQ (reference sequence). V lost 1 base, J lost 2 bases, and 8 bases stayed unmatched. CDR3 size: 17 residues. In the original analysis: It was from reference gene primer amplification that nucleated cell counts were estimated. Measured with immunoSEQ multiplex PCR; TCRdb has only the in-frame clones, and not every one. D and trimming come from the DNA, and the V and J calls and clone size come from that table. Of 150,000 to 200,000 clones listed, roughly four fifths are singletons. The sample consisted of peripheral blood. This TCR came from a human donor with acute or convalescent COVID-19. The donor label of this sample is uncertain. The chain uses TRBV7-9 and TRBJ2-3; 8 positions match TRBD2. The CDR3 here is CASSLGVLAEVTDTQYF. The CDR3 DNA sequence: TGTGCCAGCAGCTTAGGGGTACTAGCGGAAGTCACAGATACGCAGTATTTT.